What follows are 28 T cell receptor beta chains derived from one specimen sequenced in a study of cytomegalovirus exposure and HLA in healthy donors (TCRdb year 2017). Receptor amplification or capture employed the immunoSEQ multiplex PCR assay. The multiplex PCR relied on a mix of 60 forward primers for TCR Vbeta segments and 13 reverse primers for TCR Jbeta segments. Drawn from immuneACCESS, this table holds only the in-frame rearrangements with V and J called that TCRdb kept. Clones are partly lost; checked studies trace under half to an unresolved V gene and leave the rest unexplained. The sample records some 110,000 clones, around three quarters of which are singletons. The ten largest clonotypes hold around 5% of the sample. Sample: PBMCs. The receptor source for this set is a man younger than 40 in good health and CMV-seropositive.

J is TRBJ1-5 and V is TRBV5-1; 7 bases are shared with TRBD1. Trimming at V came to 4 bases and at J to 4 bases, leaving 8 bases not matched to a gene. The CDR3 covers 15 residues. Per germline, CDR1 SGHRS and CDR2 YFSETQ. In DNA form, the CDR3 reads TGCGCCAGCAGCCCCGGGACAGCTTATAATCAGCCCCAGCATTTT. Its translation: CASSPGTAYNQPQHF.

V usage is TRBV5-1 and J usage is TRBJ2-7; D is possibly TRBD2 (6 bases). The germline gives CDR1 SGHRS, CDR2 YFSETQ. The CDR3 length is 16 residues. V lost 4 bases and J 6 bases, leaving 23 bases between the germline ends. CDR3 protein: CASSPAFGRNVIEQYF. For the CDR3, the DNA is TGCGCCAGCAGCCCGGCATTCGGGAGAAACGTGATCGAGCAGTACTTC.

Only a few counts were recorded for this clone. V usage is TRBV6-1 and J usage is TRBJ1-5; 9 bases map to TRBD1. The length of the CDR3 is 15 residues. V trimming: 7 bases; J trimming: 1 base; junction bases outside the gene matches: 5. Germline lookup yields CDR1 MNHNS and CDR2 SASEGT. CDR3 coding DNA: TGTGCCAGCACCGGGACAGGGATGAGCAATCAGCCCCAGCATTTT. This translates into CASTGTGMSNQPQHF.

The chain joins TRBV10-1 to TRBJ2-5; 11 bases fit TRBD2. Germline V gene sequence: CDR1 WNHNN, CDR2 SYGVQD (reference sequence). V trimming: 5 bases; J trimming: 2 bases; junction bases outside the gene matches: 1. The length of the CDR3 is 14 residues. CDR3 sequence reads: CASSPSGGQETQYF. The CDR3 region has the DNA TGCGCCAGCAGTCCTAGCGGGGGGCAAGAGACCCAGTACTTC.

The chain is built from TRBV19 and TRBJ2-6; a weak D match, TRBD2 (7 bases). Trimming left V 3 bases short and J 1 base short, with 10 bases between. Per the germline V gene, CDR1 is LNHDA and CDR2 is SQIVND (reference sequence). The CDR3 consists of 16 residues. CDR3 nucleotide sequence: TGTGCCAGTAGTATTGAGGGGGGGTCTGGGGCCAACGTCCTGACTTTC. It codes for CASSIEGGSGANVLTF.

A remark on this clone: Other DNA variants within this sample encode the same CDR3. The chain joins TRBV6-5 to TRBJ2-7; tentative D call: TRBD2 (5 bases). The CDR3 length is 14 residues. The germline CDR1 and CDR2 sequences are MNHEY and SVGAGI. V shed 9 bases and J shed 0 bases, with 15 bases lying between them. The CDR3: CASRVSGSSYEQYF. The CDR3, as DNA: TGTGCCAGTAGGGTCTCGGGGAGCTCCTACGAGCAGTACTTC.

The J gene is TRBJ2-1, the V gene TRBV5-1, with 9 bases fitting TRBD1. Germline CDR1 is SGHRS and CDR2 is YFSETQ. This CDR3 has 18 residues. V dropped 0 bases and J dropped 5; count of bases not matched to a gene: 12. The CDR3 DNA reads TGCGCCAGCAGCTTGGGGTCAAGGCCGGGACAGGGAGACAATGAGCAGTTCTTC. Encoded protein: CASSLGSRPGQGDNEQFF.

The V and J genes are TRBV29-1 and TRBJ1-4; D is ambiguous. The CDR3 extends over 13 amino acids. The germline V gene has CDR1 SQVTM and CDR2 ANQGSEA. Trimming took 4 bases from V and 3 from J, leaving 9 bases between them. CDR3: CSVGGGPNEKLFF. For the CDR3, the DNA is TGCAGCGTTGGGGGAGGACCTAATGAAAAACTGTTTTTT.

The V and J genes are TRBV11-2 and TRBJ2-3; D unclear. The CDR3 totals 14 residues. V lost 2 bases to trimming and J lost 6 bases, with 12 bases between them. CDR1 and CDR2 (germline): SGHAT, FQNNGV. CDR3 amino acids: CASSLSPSRDTQYF. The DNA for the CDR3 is TGTGCCAGCAGCTTAAGTCCCTCGCGGGATACGCAGTATTTT.

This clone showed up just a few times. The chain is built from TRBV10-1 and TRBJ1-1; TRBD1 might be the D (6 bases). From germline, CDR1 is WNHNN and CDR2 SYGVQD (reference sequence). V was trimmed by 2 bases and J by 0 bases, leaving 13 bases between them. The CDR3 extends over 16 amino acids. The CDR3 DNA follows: TGCGCCAGCAGTGAGAGGACAGCCGTAATGAACACTGAAGCTTTCTTT. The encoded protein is CASSERTAVMNTEAFF.

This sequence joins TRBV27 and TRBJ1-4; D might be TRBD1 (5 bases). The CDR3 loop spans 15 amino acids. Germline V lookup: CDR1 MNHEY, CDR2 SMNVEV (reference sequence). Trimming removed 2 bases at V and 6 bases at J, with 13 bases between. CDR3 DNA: TGTGCCAGCAGTTTAACTCTTGACAGCTATGAAAAACTGTTTTTT. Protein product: CASSLTLDSYEKLFF.

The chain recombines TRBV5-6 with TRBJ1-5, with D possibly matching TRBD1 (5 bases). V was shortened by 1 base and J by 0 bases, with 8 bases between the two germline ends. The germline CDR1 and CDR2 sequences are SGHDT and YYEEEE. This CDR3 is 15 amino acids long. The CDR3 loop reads CASSLTRASNQPQHF. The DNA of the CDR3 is TGTGCCAGCAGCTTGACCAGGGCTAGCAATCAGCCCCAGCATTTT.

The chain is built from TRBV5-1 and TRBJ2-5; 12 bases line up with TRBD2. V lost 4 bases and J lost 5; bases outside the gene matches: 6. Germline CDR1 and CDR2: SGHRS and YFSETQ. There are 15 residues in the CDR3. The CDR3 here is CASSITGTSGETQYF. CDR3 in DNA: TGCGCCAGCAGCATAACCGGGACTAGCGGGGAGACCCAGTACTTC.

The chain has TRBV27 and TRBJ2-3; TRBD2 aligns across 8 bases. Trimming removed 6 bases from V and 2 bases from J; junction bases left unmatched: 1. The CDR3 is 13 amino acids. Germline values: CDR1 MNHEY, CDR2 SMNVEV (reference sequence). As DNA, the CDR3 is TGTGCCAGCAGAGCGGGGGCCACAGATACGCAGTATTTT. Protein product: CASRAGATDTQYF.

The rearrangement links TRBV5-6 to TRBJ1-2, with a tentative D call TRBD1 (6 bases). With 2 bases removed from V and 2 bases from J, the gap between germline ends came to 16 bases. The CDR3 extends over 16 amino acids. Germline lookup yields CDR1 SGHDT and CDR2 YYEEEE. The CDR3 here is CASSFAPGHINYGYTF. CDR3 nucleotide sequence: TGTGCCAGCAGCTTCGCGCCGGGACACATAAACTATGGCTACACCTTC.

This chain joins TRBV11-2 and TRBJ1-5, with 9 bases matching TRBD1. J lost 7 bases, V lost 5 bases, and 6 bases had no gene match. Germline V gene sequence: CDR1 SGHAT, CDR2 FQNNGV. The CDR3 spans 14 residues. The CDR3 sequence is CASSLTGTGQPQHF. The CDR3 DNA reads TGTGCCAGCAGCCTAACCGGGACAGGGCAGCCCCAGCATTTT.

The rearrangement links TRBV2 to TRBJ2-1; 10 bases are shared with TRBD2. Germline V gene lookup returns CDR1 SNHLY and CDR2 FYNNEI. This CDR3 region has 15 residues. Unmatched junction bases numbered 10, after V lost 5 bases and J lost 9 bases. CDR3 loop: CASSPGEAGGVEQFF. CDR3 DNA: TGTGCCAGCAGTCCCGGCGAAGCGGGGGGGGTTGAGCAGTTCTTC.

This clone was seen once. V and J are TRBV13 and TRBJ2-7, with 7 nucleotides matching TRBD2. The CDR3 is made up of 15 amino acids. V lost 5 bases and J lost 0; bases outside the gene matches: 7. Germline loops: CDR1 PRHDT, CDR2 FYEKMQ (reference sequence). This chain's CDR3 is CASSGGGPRSYEQYF. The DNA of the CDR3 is TGTGCCAGCAGCGGGGGGGGACCGCGCTCCTACGAGCAGTACTTC.

CDR3 nucleotides: TGTGCCAGTAGTCCCTGGGACAGGGAAAGTGAAAAACTGTTTTTT. It translates to CASSPWDRESEKLFF. The chain combines TRBV19 with TRBJ1-4; 9 nucleotides agree with TRBD1. The ends lost 5 bases at V and 7 bases at J; junction bases unmatched: 8. The CDR3 sequence is 15 residues long. CDR1 and CDR2 from the germline V gene are LNHDA and SQIVND (reference sequence).

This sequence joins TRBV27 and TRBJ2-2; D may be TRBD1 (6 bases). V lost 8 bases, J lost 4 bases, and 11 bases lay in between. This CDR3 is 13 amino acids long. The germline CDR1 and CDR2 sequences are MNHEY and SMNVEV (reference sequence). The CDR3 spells CASRQVVTGELFF. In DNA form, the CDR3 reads TGTGCCAGCCGACAGGTCGTCACCGGGGAGCTGTTTTTT.

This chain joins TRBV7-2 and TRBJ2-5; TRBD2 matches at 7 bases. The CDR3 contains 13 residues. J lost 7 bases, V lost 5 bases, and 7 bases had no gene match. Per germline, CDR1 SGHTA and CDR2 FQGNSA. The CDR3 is CASSIAGEGTQYF. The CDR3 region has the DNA TGTGCCAGCAGCATTGCGGGGGAGGGGACCCAGTACTTC.

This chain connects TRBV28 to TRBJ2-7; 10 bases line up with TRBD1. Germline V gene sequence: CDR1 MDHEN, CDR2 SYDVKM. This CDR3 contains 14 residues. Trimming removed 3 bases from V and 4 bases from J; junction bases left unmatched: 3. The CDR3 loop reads CASSFGQGDYEQYF. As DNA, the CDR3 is TGTGCCAGCAGTTTCGGACAGGGGGATTACGAGCAGTACTTC.

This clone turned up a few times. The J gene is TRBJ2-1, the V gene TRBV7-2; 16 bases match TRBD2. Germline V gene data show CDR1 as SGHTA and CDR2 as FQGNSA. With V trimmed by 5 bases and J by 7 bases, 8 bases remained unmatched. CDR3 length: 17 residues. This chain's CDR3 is CASSRGLAGGTGNEQFF. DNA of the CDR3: TGTGCCAGCAGCCGGGGACTAGCGGGGGGGACTGGGAATGAGCAGTTCTTC.

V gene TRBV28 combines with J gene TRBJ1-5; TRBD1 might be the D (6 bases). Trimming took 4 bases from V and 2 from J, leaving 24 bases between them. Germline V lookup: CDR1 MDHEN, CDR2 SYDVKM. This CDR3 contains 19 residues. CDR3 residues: CASSSPYSTGGRGNQPQHF. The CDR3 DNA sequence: TGTGCCAGCAGTTCCCCATACTCGACAGGCGGGCGTGGCAATCAGCCCCAGCATTTT.

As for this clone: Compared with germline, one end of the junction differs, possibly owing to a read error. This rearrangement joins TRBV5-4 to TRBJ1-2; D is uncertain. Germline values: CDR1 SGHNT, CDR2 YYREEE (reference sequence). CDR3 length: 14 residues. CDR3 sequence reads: CASSLPLGARGYPF. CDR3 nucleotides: TGTGCCAGCAGCCTCCCCTTGGGAGCGCGTGGCTACCCCTTC.

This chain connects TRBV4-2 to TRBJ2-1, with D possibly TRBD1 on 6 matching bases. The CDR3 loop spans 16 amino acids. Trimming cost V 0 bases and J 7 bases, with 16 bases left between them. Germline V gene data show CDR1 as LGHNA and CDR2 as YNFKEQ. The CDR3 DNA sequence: TGTGCCAGCAGCCAAGAGTGGGACATTACACGGAATGAGCAGTTCTTC. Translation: CASSQEWDITRNEQFF.

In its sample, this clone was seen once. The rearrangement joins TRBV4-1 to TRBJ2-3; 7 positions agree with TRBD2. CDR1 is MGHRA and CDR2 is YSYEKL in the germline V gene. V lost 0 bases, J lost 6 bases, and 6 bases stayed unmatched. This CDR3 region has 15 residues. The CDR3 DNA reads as TGCGCCAGCAGCCAAGAATGGAATAGCGGGGATACGCAGTATTTT. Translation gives CASSQEWNSGDTQYF.

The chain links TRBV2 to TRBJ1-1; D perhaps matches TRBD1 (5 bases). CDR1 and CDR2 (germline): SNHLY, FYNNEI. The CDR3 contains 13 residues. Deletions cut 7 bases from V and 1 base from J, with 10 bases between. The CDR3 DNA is TGTGCCAGCATGTCGGACACGAACACTGAAGCTTTCTTT. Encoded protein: CASMSDTNTEAFF.